This TCR beta chain was documented in a study of human T cells and chemical hapten exposure. Study information: Patients, largely female, had alopecia areata, totalis or universalis. Variability of per-sample TCR yields stemmed mainly from small differences in pooled library volume. Overall study results and limits: Having alopecia, the donors may differ immunologically from healthy people. Against controls, expanded TCRs gave rise to significantly more large CDR3 similarity clusters.

TCRdb called the RACE reads again in MiXCR, with one record for every CDR3 protein. Seen here are tens of thousands of distinct CDR3 sequences, more than 9% observed once, and the top ten hold more than 1.5%. Trimming removed 2 bases at V and 0 bases at J, with 10 bases between. The CDR3 covers 15 residues. From germline, CDR1 is KGHSH and CDR2 LQKENI. In its sample, this clonotype was seen many times. Its antigen is not identified. The time point denotes: patch test 2, 6 weeks after DPC sensitization. Treatment given: therapeutic diphenylcyclopropenone sensitization with weekly scalp DPC. The genes are TRBV18 and TRBJ1-1, with D tentatively TRBD1 (6 bases). The receptor comes from a woman aged 45-60 years with alopecia areata. Some clones in this sample may be carry-over from other donors' samples. The source was whole blood, collected in connection with sensitization to the hapten diphenylcyclopropenone (DPC). The CDR3 is CASSPGEGVNTEAFF. The DNA for the CDR3 is TGTGCCAGCTCACCAGGAGAGGGGGTGAACACTGAAGCTTTCTTT.